This T cell receptor (beta chain) derives from a study of blood T cell repertoires in COVID-19. Original methodology: The authors estimated nucleated cell counts from reference gene primer amplification. Repertoires were generated with immunoSEQ multiplex PCR, while TCRdb's copy carries only in-frame clones and drops some. The DNA was the basis for D and trimming; V, J and clone size are from that table. The sample contains 120,000 to 150,000 clones, 70% to 90% of which appear only once. This CDR3 region has 15 residues. What was sequenced was peripheral blood. The V call is TRBV21-1, the J call TRBJ2-7; the table's D gene call, TRBD2, was not cross checked with the DNA. TRBV21-1 is designated a pseudogene. The TCR originated in a man aged 60 to 75 with active or convalescent COVID-19. The CDR3 DNA follows: TGTGCCAGCAGCAAAGCTGAGCGGACCTTCTACGAGCAGTACTTC. It encodes CASSKAERTFYEQYF.